The clone carrying this T cell receptor (beta chain) appeared a few times. The data were obtained in a study of blood T cell repertoires in COVID-19. Study background: The United States, Italy and Spain supplied acute and convalescent COVID-19 samples.

CDR1 ENHRY and CDR2 SYGVKD come from the germline V gene. This CDR3 has 15 residues. Trimming cost V 3 bases and J 6 bases; bases outside gene matches: 9. Participant reports of clinical history set cohort assignment. Authors' processing steps: Estimated nucleated cell counts came from reference gene primer amplification. The table came from immunoSEQ multiplex PCR; TCRdb's copy has only in-frame clones and leaves some out. V and J calls and clone size are copied from that table; D and trimming were computed from the DNA. In the table there are 290,000 or so clones, roughly 80% of which are singletons.

Input material: PBMCs or T cells enriched from blood (not recorded which). The clonotype originates from a man aged 40-55 years who had been exposed to COVID-19. The chain uses TRBV10-3 and TRBJ2-7; 9 bases align to TRBD1. CDR3 region: CAISDIGQGYPEQYF. The CDR3 DNA follows: TGTGCCATCAGTGATATAGGACAGGGGTATCCCGAGCAGTACTTC.